This T cell receptor (beta chain) was found in a study of blood T cell repertoires in COVID-19 (TCRdb year 2020). Regarding the research as a whole: Samples from collaborators originated in the United States, Italy and Spain and spanned both the acute and convalescent phases of COVID-19. Where available, HLA class I and class II types were taken from metadata supplied by the sample provider and were not determined by assay-based typing. The material from the prospective study consisted of cDNA or gDNA derived from T cells, B-cell-depleted T cells, or PBMCs. The repertoires were released in a freely available public database intended as a resource for research on the immune response to SARS-CoV-2. Samples came from the ongoing ImmuneRACE study (first 160 participants) plus 1,254 subjects from 6 global collaborators. Nearly every sample came with metadata listing a de-identified subject ID, COVID-19 status, age in years and sex. The dataset comprised deeply sampled blood TCRbeta repertoires from subjects exposed to, actively infected with, or recovered from COVID-19. Paper-wide results and their limitations: Clinical and demographic metadata were provided uncurated, with the amount varying by source and participant.

V was cut back by 5 bases and J by 4 bases, leaving a gap of 9 bases between them. Including cysteine and phenylalanine, the CDR3 has 12 amino acids. The CDR3 DNA has 36 bases and is translated from base 1. Looking up the germline V gene yields CDR1 SNHLY and CDR2 FYNNEI. One collaborating source in Seattle enrolled patients during active infection and followed them longitudinally through the course of disease. Collaborating institutions collected whole blood in K2EDTA tubes following their own protocols. Collaborator samples were shipped for TCRbeta analysis as frozen whole blood, isolated PBMCs, or DNA extracted from either sample type. Notes on this clone: The clone's antigen remains unknown. Qualities for individual bases were not recorded, and no much larger clone is one base off.

TCRbeta CDR3 regions were amplified from genomic DNA using the immunoSEQ Assay, a bias-controlled multiplex PCR. As for the authors' bioinformatics: The number of nucleated cells in each sample was estimated from the amplification of reference gene primers within the assay. To quantify the absolute abundance of each unique TCRbeta CDR3 rearrangement, sequence reads were collapsed and filtered. For each sample, productive Simpson clonality was calculated as the square root of Simpson's diversity index over productive rearrangements. What TCRdb holds here is the immuneACCESS table cut down to in-frame rearrangements. Part of the clones is not present; checked against another copy, under half of the missing clones reflect an unresolved V gene, and the others are unexplained. The DNA gave D and trimming, while V, J and clone size come from that table. Counted in this sample were 150,000 to 200,000 clones; 80% to 90% of them appeared once. The biggest ten clones account for around 13% of the sample.

Recombination linked TRBV2 to TRBJ2-7, with the D call perhaps TRBD1 or TRBD2, as 5 bases match in each case. Sequencing was performed on peripheral blood. This TCR came from a woman in her 70s with COVID-19, enrolled during active disease. The CDR3 region reads CASSKEGYEQYF. In nucleotide form, the sequence is TGTGCCAGCAGTAAAGAGGGGTACGAGCAGTACTTC. Where the CDR3 stops, the reference TRBV2 and TRBJ2-7 genes take over; the full variable domain is EPEVTQTPSHQVTQMGQEVILRCVPISNHLYFYWYRQILGQKVEFLVSFYNNEISEKSEIFDDQFSVERPDGSNFTLKIRSTKLEDSAMYFCASSKEGYEQYFGPGTRLTVT.